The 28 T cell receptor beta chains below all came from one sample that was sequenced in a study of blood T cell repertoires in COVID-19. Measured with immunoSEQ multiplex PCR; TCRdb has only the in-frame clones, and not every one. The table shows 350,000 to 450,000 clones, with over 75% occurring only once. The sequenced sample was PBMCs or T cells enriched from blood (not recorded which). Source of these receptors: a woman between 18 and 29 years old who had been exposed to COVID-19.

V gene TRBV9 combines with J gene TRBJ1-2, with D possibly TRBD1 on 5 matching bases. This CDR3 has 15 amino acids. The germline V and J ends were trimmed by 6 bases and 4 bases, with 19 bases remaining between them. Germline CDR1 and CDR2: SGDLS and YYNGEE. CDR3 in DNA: TGTGCCAGCAATCTAGGGGTTGGGGCTCTCTATGGCTACACCTTC. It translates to CASNLGVGALYGYTF. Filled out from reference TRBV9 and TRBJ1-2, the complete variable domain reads DSGVTQTPKHLITATGQRVTLRCSPRSGDLSVYWYQQSLDQGLQFLIQYYNGEERAKGNILERFSAQQFPDLHSELNLSSLELGDSALYFCASNLGVGALYGYTFGSGTRLTVV.

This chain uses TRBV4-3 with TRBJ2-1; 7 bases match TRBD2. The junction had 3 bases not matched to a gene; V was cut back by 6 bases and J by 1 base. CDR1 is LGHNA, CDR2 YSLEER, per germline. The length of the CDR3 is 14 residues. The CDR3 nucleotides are TGCGCCAGCAGTAGCGGGTTTTCCTACAATGAGCAGTTCTTC. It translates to CASSSGFSYNEQFF.

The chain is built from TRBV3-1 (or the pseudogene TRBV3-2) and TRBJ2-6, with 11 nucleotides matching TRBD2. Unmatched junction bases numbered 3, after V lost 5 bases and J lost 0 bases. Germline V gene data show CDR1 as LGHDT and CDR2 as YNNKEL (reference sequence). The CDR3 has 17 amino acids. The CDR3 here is CASSNSGGVSGANVLTF. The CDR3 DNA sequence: TGTGCCAGCAGCAATAGCGGGGGGGTCTCTGGGGCCAACGTCCTGACTTTC.

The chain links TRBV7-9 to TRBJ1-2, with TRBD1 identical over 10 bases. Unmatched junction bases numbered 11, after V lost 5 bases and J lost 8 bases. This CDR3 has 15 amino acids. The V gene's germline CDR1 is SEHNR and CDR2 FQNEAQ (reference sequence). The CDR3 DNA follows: TGTGCCAGCAGCCTGGCGGACAGGGGGTTCGGGGGCTACACCTTC. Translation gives CASSLADRGFGGYTF.

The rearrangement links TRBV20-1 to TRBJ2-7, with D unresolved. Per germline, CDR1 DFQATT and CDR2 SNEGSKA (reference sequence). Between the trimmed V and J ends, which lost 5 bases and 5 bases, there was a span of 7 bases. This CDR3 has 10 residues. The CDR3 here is CSAPINEQYF. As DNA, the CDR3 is TGCAGTGCTCCCATCAACGAGCAGTACTTC.

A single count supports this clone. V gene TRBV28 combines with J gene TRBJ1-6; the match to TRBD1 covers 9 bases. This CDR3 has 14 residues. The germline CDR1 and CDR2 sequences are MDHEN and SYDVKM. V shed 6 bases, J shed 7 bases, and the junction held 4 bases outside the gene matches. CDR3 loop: CASRSGQGNSPLHF. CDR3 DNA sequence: TGTGCCAGCAGATCGGGACAGGGAAATTCACCCCTCCACTTT.

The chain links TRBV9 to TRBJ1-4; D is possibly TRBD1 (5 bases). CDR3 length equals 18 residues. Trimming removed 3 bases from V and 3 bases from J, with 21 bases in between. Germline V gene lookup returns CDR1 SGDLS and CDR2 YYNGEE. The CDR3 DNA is TGTGCCAGCAGCGGAGGACAATGGGGGGGTTCCTCTAATGAAAAACTGTTTTTT. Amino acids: CASSGGQWGGSSNEKLFF.

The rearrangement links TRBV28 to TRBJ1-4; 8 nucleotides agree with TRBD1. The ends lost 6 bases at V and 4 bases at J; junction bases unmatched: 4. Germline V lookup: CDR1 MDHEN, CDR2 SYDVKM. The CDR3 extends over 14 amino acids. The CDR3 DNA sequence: TGTGCCAGCAGCGGGGGACAGGTTAATGAAAAACTGTTTTTT. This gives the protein CASSGGQVNEKLFF.

The CDR3 reads CASRQGNEQYF. DNA of the CDR3: TGTGCCAGCAGACAGGGAAACGAGCAGTACTTC. The chain joins TRBV6-5 to TRBJ2-7, with a tentative D call TRBD1 (6 bases). In germline, CDR1 is MNHEY, CDR2 SVGAGI. The V and J ends lost 6 bases and 5 bases respectively, with 8 bases between them. The CDR3 contains 11 residues.

DNA of the CDR3: TGCGCCAGCAGGGTGGGACTAGCGGGAGATACGCAGTATTTT. Protein product: CASRVGLAGDTQYF. V gene TRBV5-1 combines with J gene TRBJ2-3, with 12 bases identical to TRBD2. The germline gives CDR1 SGHRS, CDR2 YFSETQ. This CDR3 spans 14 amino acids. The J segment lost 5 bases and the V segment lost 5 bases, leaving 3 bases of the junction unmatched. Full variable domain (remainder filled in from reference TRBV5-1 and TRBJ2-3): KAGVTQTPRYLIKTRGQQVTLSCSPISGHRSVSWYQQTPGQGLQFLFEYFSETQRNKGNFPGRFSGRQFSNSRSEMNVSTLELGDSALYLCASRVGLAGDTQYFGPGTRLTVL.

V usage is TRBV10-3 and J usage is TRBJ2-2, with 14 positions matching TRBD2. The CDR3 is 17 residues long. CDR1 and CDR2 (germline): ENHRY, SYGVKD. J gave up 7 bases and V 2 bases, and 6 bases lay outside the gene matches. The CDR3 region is CAISEAGLAGAVGELFF. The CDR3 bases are TGTGCCATCAGTGAGGCGGGACTAGCGGGAGCTGTCGGGGAGCTGTTTTTT.

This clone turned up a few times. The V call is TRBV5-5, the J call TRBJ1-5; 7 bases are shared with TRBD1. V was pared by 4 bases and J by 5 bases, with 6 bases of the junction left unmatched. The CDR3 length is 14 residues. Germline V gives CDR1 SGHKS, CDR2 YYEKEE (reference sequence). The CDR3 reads CASSGTAQDQPQHF. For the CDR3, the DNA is TGTGCCAGCAGCGGGACAGCTCAGGATCAGCCCCAGCATTTT.

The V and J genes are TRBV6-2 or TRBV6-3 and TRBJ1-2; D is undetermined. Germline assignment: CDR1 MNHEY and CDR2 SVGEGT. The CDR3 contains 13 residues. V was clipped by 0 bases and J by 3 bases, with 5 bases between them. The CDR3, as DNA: TGTGCCAGCAGTTACTCGAGGGACTATGGCTACACCTTC. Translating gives CASSYSRDYGYTF.

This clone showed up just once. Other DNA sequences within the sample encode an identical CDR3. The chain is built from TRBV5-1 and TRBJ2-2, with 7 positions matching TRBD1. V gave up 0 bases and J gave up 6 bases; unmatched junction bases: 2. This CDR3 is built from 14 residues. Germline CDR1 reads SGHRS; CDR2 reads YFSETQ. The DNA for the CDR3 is TGCGCCAGCAGCTTGGGACAGGGAGCCGGGGAGCTGTTTTTT. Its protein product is CASSLGQGAGELFF. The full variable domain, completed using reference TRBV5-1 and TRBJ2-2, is KAGVTQTPRYLIKTRGQQVTLSCSPISGHRSVSWYQQTPGQGLQFLFEYFSETQRNKGNFPGRFSGRQFSNSRSEMNVSTLELGDSALYLCASSLGQGAGELFFGEGSRLTVL.

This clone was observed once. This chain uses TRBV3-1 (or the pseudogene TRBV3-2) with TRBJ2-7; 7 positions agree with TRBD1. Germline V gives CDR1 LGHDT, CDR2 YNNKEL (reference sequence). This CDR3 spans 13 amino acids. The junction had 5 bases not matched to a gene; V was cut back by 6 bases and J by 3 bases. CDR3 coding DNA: TGTGCCAGCAGTCGGGACAGAGACTACGAGCAGTACTTC. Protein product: CASSRDRDYEQYF.

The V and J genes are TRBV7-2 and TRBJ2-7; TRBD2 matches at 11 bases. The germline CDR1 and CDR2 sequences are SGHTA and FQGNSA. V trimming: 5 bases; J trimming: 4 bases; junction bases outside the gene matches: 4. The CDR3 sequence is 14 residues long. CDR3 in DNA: TGTGCCAGCAGCCGCGGGACTAGCGGTTACGAGCAGTACTTC. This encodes CASSRGTSGYEQYF.

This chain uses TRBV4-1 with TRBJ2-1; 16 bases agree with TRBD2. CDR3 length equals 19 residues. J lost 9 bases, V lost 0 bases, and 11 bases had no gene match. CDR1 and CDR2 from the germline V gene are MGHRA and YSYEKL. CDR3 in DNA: TGCGCCAGCAGCCAAGAGGTGGGACTAGCGGGGGGGCCACTGAGTGAGCAGTTCTTC. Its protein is CASSQEVGLAGGPLSEQFF.

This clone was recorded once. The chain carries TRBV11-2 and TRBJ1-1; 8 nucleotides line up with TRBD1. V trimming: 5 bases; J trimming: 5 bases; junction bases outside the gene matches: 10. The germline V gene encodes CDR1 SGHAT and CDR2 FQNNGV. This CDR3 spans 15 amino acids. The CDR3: CASSHNRQGRTEAFF. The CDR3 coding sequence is TGTGCCAGCAGCCACAACCGACAGGGGAGGACTGAAGCTTTCTTT.

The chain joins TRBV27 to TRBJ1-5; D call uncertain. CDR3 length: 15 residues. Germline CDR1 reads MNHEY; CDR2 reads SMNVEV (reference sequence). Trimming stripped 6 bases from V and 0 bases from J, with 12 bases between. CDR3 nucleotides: TGTGCCAGCAGGGTGCTGGGAGATAGCAATCAGCCCCAGCATTTT. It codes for CASRVLGDSNQPQHF.

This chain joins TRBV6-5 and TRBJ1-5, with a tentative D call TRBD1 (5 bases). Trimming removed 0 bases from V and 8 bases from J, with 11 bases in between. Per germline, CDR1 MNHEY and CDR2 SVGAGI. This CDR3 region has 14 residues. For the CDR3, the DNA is TGTGCCAGCAGTTACTCGTCAGGGATCGAGCCCCAGCATTTT. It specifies CASSYSSGIEPQHF.

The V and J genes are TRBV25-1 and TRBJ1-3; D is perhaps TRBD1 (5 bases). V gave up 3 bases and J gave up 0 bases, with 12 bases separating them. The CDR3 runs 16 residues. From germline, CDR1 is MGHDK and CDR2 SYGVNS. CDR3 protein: CASSEFGHGSGNTIYF. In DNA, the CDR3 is TGTGCCAGCAGTGAGTTCGGACACGGCTCTGGAAACACCATATATTTT.

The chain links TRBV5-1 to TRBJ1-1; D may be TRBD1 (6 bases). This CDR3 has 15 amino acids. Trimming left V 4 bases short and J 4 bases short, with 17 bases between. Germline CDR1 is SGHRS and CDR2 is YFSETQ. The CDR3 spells CASSRREQGTTEAFF. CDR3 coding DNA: TGCGCCAGCAGCCGAAGAGAACAGGGTACCACTGAAGCTTTCTTT.

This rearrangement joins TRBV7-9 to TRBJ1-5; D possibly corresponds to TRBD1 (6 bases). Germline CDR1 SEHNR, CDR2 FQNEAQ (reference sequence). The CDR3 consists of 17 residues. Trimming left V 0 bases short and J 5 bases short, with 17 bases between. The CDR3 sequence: CASSLAEYGQWDQPQHF. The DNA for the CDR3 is TGTGCCAGCAGCTTAGCGGAGTACGGACAGTGGGATCAGCCCCAGCATTTT. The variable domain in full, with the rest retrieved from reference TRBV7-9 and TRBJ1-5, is DTGVSQNPRHKITKRGQNVTFRCDPISEHNRLYWYRQTLGQGPEFLTYFQNEAQLEKSRLLSDRFSAERPKGSFSTLEIQRTEQGDSAMYLCASSLAEYGQWDQPQHFGDGTRLSIL.

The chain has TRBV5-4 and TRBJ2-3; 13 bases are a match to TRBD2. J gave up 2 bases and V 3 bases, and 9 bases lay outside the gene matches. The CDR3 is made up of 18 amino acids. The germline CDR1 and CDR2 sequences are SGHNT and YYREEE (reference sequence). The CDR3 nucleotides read TGTGCCAGCAGCTCAGGACAGGGACTAGCGGGACCCACAGATACGCAGTATTTT. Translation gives CASSSGQGLAGPTDTQYF.

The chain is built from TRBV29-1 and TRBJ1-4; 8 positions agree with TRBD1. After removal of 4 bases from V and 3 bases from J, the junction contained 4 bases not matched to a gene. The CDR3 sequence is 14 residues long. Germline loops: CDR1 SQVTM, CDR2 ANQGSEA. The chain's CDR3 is CSVGETGANEKLFF. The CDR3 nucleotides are TGCAGCGTTGGGGAGACAGGGGCTAATGAAAAACTGTTTTTT.

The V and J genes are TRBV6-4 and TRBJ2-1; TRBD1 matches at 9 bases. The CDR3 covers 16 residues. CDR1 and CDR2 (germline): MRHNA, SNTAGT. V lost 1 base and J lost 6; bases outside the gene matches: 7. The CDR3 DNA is TGTGCCAGCAGTGACTGGTTCGGACAGGGGATCAATGAGCAGTTCTTC. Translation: CASSDWFGQGINEQFF.

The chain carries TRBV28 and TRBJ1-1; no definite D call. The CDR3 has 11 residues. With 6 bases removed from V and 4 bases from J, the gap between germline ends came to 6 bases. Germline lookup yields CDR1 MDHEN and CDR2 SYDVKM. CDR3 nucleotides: TGTGCCAGCAGGACATTCACTGAAGCTTTCTTT. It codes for CASRTFTEAFF.

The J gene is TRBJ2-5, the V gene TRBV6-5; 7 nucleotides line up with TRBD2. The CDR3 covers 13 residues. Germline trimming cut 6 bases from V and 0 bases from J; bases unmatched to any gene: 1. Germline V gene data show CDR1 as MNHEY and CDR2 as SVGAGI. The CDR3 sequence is CASSGGYQETQYF. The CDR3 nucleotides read TGTGCCAGCAGCGGGGGGTACCAAGAGACCCAGTACTTC.